This TCR beta chain came from a study of T-cell reconstitution after alpha-beta-depleted transplantation in children. TCRbeta library construction was performed incorporating unique molecular identifiers. TCRdb itself ran the PCR reads through MiXCR, one entry per CDR3 protein. The sample records some 220,000 distinct CDR3 sequences, about 9.2% being singletons. Per the germline V gene, CDR1 is SGHAT and CDR2 is FQNNGV. This CDR3 has 17 residues. The V segment lost 5 bases and the J segment 2 bases; nucleotides outside the gene matches: 15. This material consisted of PBMCs from the stem cell graft donor, taken from the stem cell graft. The gene calls are TRBV11-2 and TRBJ2-7; 7 bases fit TRBD1. This receptor was identified in a human donor who donated a stem cell graft to a child with acute lymphoblastic leukemia. The CDR3 loop is CASSPLGGIGQAYEQYF. In nucleotides, the CDR3 is TGTGCCAGCAGCCCACTCGGAGGCATCGGACAGGCCTACGAGCAGTACTTC.